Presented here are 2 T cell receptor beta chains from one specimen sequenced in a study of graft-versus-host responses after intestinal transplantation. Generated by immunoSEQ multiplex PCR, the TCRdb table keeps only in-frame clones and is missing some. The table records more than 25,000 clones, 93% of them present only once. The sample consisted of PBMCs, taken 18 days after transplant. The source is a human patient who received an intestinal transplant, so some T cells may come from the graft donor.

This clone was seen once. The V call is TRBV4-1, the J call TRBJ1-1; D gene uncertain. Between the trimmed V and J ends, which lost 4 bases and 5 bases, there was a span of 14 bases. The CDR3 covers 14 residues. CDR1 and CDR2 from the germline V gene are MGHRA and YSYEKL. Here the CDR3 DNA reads TGCGCCAGCAGCCGGCAGCGTTATCCAACTGAAGCTTTCTTT. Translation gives CASSRQRYPTEAFF.

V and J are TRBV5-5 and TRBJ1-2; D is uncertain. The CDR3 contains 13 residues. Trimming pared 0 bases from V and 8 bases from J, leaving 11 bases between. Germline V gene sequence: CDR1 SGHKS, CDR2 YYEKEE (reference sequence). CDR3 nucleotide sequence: TGTGCCAGCAGCTTGGTAGAGGTCGGGGGCTACACCTTC. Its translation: CASSLVEVGGYTF.